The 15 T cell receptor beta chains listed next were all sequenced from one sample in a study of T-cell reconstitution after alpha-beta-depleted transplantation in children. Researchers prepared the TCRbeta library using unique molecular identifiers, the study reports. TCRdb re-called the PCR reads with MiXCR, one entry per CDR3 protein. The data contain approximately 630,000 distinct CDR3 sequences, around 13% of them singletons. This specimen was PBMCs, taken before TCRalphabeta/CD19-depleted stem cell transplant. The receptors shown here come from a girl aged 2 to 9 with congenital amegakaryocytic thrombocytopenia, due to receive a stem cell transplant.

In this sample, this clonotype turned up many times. CDR3 DNA: TGCAGTGCTACCGGGACAGCCGATCAGCCCCAGCATTTT. Translating it yields CSATGTADQPQHF. This rearrangement joins TRBV20-1 to TRBJ1-5, with 7 bases identical to TRBD1. The CDR3 has 13 amino acids. Germline V lookup: CDR1 DFQATT, CDR2 SNEGSKA (reference sequence). J gave up 5 bases and V 4 bases, and 5 bases lay outside the gene matches.

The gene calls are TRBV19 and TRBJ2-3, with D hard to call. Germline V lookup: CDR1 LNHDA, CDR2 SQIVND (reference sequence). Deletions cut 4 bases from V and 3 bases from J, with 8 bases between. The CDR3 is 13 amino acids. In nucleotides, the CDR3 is TGTGCCAGTAGTAAGGCGGATACAGATACGCAGTATTTT. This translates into CASSKADTDTQYF.

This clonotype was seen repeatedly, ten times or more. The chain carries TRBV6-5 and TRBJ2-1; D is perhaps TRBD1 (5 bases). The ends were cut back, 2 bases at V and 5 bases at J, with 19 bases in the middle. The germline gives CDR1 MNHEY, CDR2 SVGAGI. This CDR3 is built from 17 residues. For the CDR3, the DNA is TGTGCCAGCAGTTACCCAGGGCGGCACAACCGCGACAATGAGCAGTTCTTC. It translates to CASSYPGRHNRDNEQFF.

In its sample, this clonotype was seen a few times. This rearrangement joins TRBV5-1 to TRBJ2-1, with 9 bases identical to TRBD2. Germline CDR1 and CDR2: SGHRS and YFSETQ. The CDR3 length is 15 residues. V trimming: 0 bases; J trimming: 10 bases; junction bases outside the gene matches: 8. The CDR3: CASSLGSGRGDEQFF. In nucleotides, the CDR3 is TGCGCCAGCAGCTTGGGTAGCGGGAGAGGAGACGAGCAGTTCTTC.

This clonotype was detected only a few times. The CDR3 reads CASSLRRGGGFYNEQFF. The CDR3 DNA sequence: TGCGCCAGCAGCTTAAGACGCGGAGGGGGTTTTTACAATGAGCAGTTCTTC. The chain is built from TRBV5-1 and TRBJ2-1; D assignment may be TRBD1 or TRBD2 (6 bases each). CDR3 length equals 17 residues. CDR1 is SGHRS and CDR2 is YFSETQ in the germline V gene. V was cut by 2 bases and J by 4 bases, with 19 bases left in between.

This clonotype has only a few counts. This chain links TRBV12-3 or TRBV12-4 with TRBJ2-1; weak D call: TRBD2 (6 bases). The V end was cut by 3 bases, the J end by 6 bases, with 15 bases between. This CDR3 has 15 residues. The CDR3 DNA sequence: TGTGCCAGCAGTTTTTCGACTAGGAAGAGCAATGAGCAGTTCTTC. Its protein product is CASSFSTRKSNEQFF.

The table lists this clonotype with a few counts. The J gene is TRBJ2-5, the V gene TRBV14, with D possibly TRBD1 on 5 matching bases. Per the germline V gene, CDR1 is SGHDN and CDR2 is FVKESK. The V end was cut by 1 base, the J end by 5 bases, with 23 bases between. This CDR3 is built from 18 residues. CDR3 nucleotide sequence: TGTGCCAGCAGCCAAGTTAAGATATCTTTCCCATGGGGCGAGACCCAGTACTTC. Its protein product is CASSQVKISFPWGETQYF.

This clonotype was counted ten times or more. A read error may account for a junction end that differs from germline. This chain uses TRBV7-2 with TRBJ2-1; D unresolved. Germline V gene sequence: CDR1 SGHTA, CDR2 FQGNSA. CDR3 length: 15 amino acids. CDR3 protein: CASSLVVGDYNEQFF. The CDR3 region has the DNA TGTGCCAGCAGTTTAGTAGTTGGGGACTACAATGAGCAGTTCTTC. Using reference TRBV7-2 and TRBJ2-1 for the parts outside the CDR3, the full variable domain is GAGVSQSPSNKVTEKGKDVELRCDPISGHTALYWYRQSLGQGLEFLIYFQGNSAPDKSGLPSDRFSAERTGGSVSTLTIQRTQQEDSAVYLCASSLVVGDYNEQFFGPGTRLTVL.

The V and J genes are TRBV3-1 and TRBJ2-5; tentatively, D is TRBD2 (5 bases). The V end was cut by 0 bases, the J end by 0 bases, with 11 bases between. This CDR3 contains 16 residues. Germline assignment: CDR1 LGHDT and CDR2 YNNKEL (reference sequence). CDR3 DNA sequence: TGTGCCAGCAGCCAAGAGCGGCTAGCTAACCAAGAGACCCAGTACTTC. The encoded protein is CASSQERLANQETQYF.

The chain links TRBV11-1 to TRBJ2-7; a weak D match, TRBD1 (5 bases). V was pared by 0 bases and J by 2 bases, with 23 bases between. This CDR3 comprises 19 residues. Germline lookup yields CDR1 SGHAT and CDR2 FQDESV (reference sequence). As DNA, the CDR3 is TGTGCCAGCAGCTTAGCACAGGACACCATCATATACTATACCTACGAGCAGTACTTC. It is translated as CASSLAQDTIIYYTYEQYF.

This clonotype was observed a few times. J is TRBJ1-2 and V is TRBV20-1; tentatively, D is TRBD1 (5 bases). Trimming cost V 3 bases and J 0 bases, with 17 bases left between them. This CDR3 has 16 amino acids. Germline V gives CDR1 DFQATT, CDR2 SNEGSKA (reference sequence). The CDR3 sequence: CSARGDLTITNYGYTF. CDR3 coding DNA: TGCAGTGCTAGGGGGGACTTGACGATTACTAACTATGGCTACACCTTC.

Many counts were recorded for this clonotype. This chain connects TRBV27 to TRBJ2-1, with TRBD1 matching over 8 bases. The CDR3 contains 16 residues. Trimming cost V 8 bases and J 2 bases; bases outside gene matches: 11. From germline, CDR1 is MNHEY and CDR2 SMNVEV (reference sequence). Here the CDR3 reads CASGNPQGVTYNEQFF. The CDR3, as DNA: TGTGCCAGCGGGAATCCACAGGGGGTAACCTACAATGAGCAGTTCTTC.

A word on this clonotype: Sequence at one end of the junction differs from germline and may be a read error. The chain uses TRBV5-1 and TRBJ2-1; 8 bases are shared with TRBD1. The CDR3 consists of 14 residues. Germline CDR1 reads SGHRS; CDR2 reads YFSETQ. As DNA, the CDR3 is TGCTCCAGCAAAGAGGCAGGGGGCAAAAATGGGCAGTTCTTC. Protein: CSSKEAGGKNGQFF.

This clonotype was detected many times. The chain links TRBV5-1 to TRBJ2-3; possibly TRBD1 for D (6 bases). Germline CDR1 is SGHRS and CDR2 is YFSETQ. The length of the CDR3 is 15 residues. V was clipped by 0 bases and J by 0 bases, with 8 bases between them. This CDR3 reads CASSLAGQSTDTQYF. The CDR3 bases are TGCGCCAGCAGCTTGGCAGGACAGAGCACAGATACGCAGTATTTT. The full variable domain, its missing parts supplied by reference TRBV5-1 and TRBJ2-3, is KAGVTQTPRYLIKTRGQQVTLSCSPISGHRSVSWYQQTPGQGLQFLFEYFSETQRNKGNFPGRFSGRQFSNSRSEMNVSTLELGDSALYLCASSLAGQSTDTQYFGPGTRLTVL.

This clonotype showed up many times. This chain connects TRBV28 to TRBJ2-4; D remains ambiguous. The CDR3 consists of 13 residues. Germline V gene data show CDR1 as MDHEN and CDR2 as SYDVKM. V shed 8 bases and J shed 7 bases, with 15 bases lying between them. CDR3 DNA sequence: TGTGCCAGCCTAACAAGACCCCTGAACATTCAGTACTTC. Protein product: CASLTRPLNIQYF.